The source of this T cell receptor beta chain is a study of T cells in Graves' hyperthyroidism and ophthalmopathy. This CDR3 spans 12 amino acids. Trimming took off 6 bases at V and 4 bases at J, with 12 bases between the two ends. Germline V CDR1 and CDR2: DFQATT, SNEGSKA (reference sequence). TCR beta CDR3 regions were amplified from RNA. A set of HTBI primers served as the primers for a first-round RT-PCR of the TCR CDR3. TCRdb analysed the multiplex PCR reads with MiXCR anew, one entry per CDR3 protein. The sample lists about 570,000 distinct CDR3 sequences, about 43% occurring once. Patients having uncontrolled infection, another autoimmune disease, pregnancy or lactation were not included. This clonotype was counted at least ten times.

The sequencing input was peripheral blood or thyroid tissue (not recorded which). This chain connects TRBV20-1 to TRBJ1-1, with D perhaps TRBD1 (5 bases). The sequence came from an adult woman with Graves' disease, either hyperthyroidism or ophthalmopathy (not recorded which). CDR3 sequence reads: CSATDSSTEAFF. CDR3 sequence (DNA): TGCAGTGCGACAGACAGCAGCACTGAAGCTTTCTTT.